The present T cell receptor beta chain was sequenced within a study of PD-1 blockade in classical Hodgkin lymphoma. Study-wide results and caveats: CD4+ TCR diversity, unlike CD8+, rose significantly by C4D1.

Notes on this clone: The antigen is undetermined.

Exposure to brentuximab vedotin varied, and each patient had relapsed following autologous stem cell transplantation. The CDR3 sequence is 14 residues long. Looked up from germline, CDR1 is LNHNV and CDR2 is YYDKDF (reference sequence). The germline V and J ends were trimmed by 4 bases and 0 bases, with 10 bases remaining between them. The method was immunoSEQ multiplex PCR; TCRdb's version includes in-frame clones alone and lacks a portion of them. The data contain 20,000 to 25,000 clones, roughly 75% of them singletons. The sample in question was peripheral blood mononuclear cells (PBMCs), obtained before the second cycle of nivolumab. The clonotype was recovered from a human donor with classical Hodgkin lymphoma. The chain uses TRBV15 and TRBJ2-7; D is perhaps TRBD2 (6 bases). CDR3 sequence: CATSTGSTSYEQYF. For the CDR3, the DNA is TGTGCCACCAGCACCGGGAGTACCTCCTACGAGCAGTACTTC.